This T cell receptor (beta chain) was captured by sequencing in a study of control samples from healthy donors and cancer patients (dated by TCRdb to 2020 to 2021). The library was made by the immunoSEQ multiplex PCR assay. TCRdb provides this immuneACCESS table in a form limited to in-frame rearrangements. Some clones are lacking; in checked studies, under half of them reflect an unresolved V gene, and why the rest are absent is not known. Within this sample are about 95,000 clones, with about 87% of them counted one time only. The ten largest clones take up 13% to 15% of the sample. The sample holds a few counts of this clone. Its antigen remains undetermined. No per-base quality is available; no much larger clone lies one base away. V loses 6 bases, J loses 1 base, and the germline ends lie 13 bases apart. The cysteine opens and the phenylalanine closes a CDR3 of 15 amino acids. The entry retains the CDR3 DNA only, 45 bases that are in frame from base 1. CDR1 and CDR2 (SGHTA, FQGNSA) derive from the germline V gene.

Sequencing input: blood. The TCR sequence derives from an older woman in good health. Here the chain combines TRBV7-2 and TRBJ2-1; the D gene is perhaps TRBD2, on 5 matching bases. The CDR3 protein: CASRAPSLSYNEQFF. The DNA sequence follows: TGTGCCAGCAGAGCTCCTAGCTTGTCCTACAATGAGCAGTTCTTC.